The entry below gives a single T cell receptor beta chain sequence along with its context. The data derive from a study of blood T cell repertoires in COVID-19. The protocol was immunoSEQ multiplex PCR, while the TCRdb copy is restricted to in-frame clones and leaves out a portion. The repertoire has 450,000 or so clones, around nine tenths of them found once; the top ten carry roughly 1.4%. This CDR3 contains 24 residues. Germline V lookup: CDR1 MRHNA, CDR2 SNTAGT. Unmatched junction bases numbered 33, after V lost 2 bases and J lost 3 bases. The receptor comes from a woman aged 35 to 49 with COVID-19, enrolled during active disease. The gene calls are TRBV6-4 and TRBJ2-5, with 7 positions matching TRBD1. The sequenced material came from peripheral blood. The CDR3 region has the DNA TGTGCCAGCAGTGACGGGGAAACGGACAGGCGACGGTCACCCGAGGGGCCGTATAAAGAGACCCAGTACTTC. It specifies CASSDGETDRRRSPEGPYKETQYF.